The 32 T cell receptor beta chains below come from one sample, sequenced in a study of regulatory T cells in long-lasting Graves disease. The time point here: newly diagnosed GD, antithyroid drugs for less than 3 months. Extracted PBMC RNA gave rise to the TCR library. Through Arm-PCR of CDR3 regions and iRepertoire HTBI primers, TCR beta libraries were built. MiXCR, run by TCRdb on the multiplex PCR reads, gives a single entry per CDR3 protein. The data show roughly 420,000 distinct CDR3 sequences, less than 15% seen once. A further study also used this sample, focusing on T cells in Graves' hyperthyroidism and ophthalmopathy.

The sequencing used peripheral blood mononuclear cells (PBMCs), collected at new diagnosis, from a patient treated with antithyroid drugs. The receptors stem from a woman in her forties or fifties with Graves disease.

Of note for this clonotype: This may stem from a read error, because a much larger clone lies one nucleotide away. The chain has TRBV6-2 or TRBV6-3 and TRBJ1-1; D uncertain. Germline CDR1 MNHEY, CDR2 SVGEGT. There are 13 residues in the CDR3. The CDR3 is CASSWGSNTEAVF. In DNA form, the CDR3 reads TGTGCCAGCAGTTGGGGAAGCAACACTGAAGCTGTCTTT.

This clonotype was picked up a small number of times. The chain recombines TRBV30 with TRBJ2-3, with D tentatively TRBD2 (6 bases). The CDR3 consists of 17 residues. In germline, CDR1 is GTSNPN, CDR2 SVGIG (reference sequence). Trimming cost V 0 bases and J 0 bases, with 16 bases left between them. CDR3 DNA: TGTGCCTGGAGTGTACGTCCGGGGGAGACTAGCACAGATACGCAGTATTTT. It encodes CAWSVRPGETSTDTQYF.

This clonotype was seen more than once but under ten times. A single base separates this from a much larger clone, so it may be a read error. The chain joins TRBV27 to TRBJ2-1; tentative D call: TRBD1 (6 bases). The CDR3 covers 15 residues. Trimming removed 6 bases at V and 15 bases at J, with 27 bases between. CDR1 is MNHEY, CDR2 SMNVEV, per germline (reference sequence). The CDR3 is CASSRGQGRNGTAFF. For the CDR3, the DNA is TGTGCCAGCAGCCGAGGGCAGGGGCGAAACGGGACGGCGTTCTTC.

This clonotype was seen ten or more times. The CDR3 reads CASTLDVVADSYNEQFF. The CDR3 DNA sequence: TGTGCCAGCACCCTCGATGTTGTCGCAGACTCCTACAATGAGCAGTTCTTC. The V gene is TRBV2, the J gene TRBJ2-1; D not certain. V was shortened by 7 bases and J by 0 bases, with 19 bases between the two germline ends. The CDR3 runs to 17 residues. CDR1 and CDR2 from the germline V gene are SNHLY and FYNNEI.

This clonotype was picked up one time. This chain joins TRBV24-1 and TRBJ2-3; TRBD2 might be the D (6 bases). Germline V gene sequence: CDR1 KGHDR, CDR2 SFDVKD. The CDR3 loop spans 14 amino acids. V lost 7 bases to trimming and J lost 6 bases, with 16 bases between them. The CDR3, as DNA: TGTGCCACCAGCAGAGGCGGGGAAATGGATACGCAGTATTTT. This gives the protein CATSRGGEMDTQYF.

This clonotype was seen ten or more times. J is TRBJ2-7 and V is TRBV28, with 7 bases lining up with TRBD2. The CDR3 consists of 15 residues. Germline V gene sequence: CDR1 MDHEN, CDR2 SYDVKM. Trimming took 6 bases from V and 4 from J; bases not matched to a gene: 12. This CDR3 is CASSAPGLSPYEQYF. The CDR3 DNA reads TGTGCCAGCAGCGCCCCGGGACTAAGCCCTTACGAGCAGTACTTC.

A remark on this clonotype: A single base separates this from a much larger clone, so it may be a read error. This chain connects TRBV13 to TRBJ2-5; TRBD1 agrees at 7 bases. The CDR3 loop spans 14 amino acids. Germline CDR1 reads PRHDT; CDR2 reads FYEKMQ (reference sequence). Trimming took 3 bases from V and 1 from J; bases not matched to a gene: 2. The CDR3 sequence is CASSFGDSQETQYF. The CDR3 DNA follows: TGTGCCAGCAGCTTCGGGGACAGCCAAGAGACCCAGTACTTC. Based on the CDR3 plus reference TRBV13 and TRBJ2-5, the full variable domain is AAGVIQSPRHLIKEKRETATLKCYPIPRHDTVYWYQQGPGQDPQFLISFYEKMQSDKGSIPDRFSAQQFSDYHSELNMSSLELGDSALYFCASSFGDSQETQYFGPGTRLLVL.

This clonotype was counted only a few times. The rearrangement links TRBV20-1 to TRBJ2-5; no definite D call. V gave up 0 bases and J gave up 0 bases, with 11 bases separating them. There are 15 residues in the CDR3. CDR1 is DFQATT, CDR2 SNEGSKA, per germline (reference sequence). The CDR3 here is CSARDWRLYQETQYF. The CDR3 DNA reads as TGCAGTGCTAGAGATTGGAGACTGTACCAAGAGACCCAGTACTTC.

In this sample, this clonotype turned up many times. The V and J genes are TRBV11-2 and TRBJ2-5; D is possibly TRBD2 (5 bases). The CDR3 length is 14 residues. V was clipped by 5 bases and J by 3 bases, with 13 bases between them. Germline loops: CDR1 SGHAT, CDR2 FQNNGV. The CDR3 region has the DNA TGTGCCAGCAGCCGAACGGACTGGAAAGAGACCCAGTACTTC. Its protein product is CASSRTDWKETQYF.

The chain combines TRBV28 with TRBJ2-1; maybe TRBD2 (6 bases). The V gene's germline CDR1 is MDHEN and CDR2 SYDVKM. The CDR3 length is 11 residues. In DNA form, the CDR3 reads TGTGCGGCGGAGGGGCCCAATGAGCAGTTCTTC. This codes for CAAEGPNEQFF.

This sequence joins TRBV14 and TRBJ1-2; D may be TRBD1 (5 bases). V was cut by 4 bases and J by 3 bases, with 15 bases left in between. CDR1 SGHDN and CDR2 FVKESK come from the germline V gene. The CDR3 is 15 residues long. As DNA, the CDR3 is TGTGCCAGCAGCCCCCCAGTTCGGGGCGACTATGGCTACACCTTC. This translates into CASSPPVRGDYGYTF.

This clonotype was seen ten or more times. The V call is TRBV11-2, the J call TRBJ2-1, with a weak D call TRBD2 (6 bases). Germline V gene lookup returns CDR1 SGHAT and CDR2 FQNNGV. The CDR3 has 15 residues. Trimming removed 3 bases from V and 4 bases from J, with 13 bases in between. The CDR3 sequence: CASSFQAGKYNEQFF. Written as DNA, the CDR3 is TGTGCCAGCAGCTTTCAGGCGGGAAAATACAATGAGCAGTTCTTC. The variable domain in full, completed from reference TRBV11-2 and TRBJ2-1, reads EAGVAQSPRYKIIEKRQSVAFWCNPISGHATLYWYQQILGQGPKLLIQFQNNGVVDDSQLPKDRFSAERLKGVDSTLKIQPAKLEDSAVYLCASSFQAGKYNEQFFGPGTRLTVL.

This chain uses TRBV2 with TRBJ2-1; tentatively, D is TRBD2 (7 bases). Germline loops: CDR1 SNHLY, CDR2 FYNNEI. The CDR3 runs 15 residues. V lost 2 bases, J lost 7 bases, and 15 bases lay in between. The CDR3 spells CASSERGGTGNEQFF. CDR3 sequence (DNA): TGTGCCAGCAGTGAAAGGGGGGGAACTGGAAATGAGCAGTTCTTC.

This clonotype appeared many times. Mismatch with germline at one junction end may stem from a read error. The gene calls are TRBV5-1 and TRBJ1-5; 8 bases agree with TRBD1. The CDR3 has 14 amino acids. The germline V gene encodes CDR1 SGHRS and CDR2 YFSETQ. In DNA, the CDR3 is TGTGCCAGCAGCTCGGGACAGGAGAATCAGCCCCAGCATTTT. Its protein product is CASSSGQENQPQHF.

This clonotype was observed many times. The chain has TRBV9 and TRBJ2-1; TRBD2 aligns across 8 bases. This CDR3 is 13 amino acids long. Losses at the gene ends were 7 bases for V and 5 bases for J; bases not matched to a gene: 5. CDR1 and CDR2 (germline): SGDLS, YYNGEE. CDR3 sequence: CASQGLDDNEQFF. CDR3 DNA sequence: TGTGCCAGCCAGGGACTAGACGACAATGAGCAGTTCTTC. Full variable domain (outside the CDR3, taken from reference TRBV9 and TRBJ2-1): DSGVTQTPKHLITATGQRVTLRCSPRSGDLSVYWYQQSLDQGLQFLIQYYNGEERAKGNILERFSAQQFPDLHSELNLSSLELGDSALYFCASQGLDDNEQFFGPGTRLTVL.

This clonotype was recorded at least ten times. The chain combines TRBV6-2 or TRBV6-3 with TRBJ2-5; 8 bases are a match to TRBD1. Trimming at V came to 6 bases and at J to 5 bases, leaving 14 bases not matched to a gene. The CDR3 loop spans 16 amino acids. CDR1 is MNHEY, CDR2 SVGEGT, per germline. CDR3 in DNA: TGTGCCAGCAGAACAATTGGGACAGGCAATGGGGAGACCCAGTACTTC. Translated, it gives CASRTIGTGNGETQYF.

This clonotype was seen many times. Written as DNA, the CDR3 is TGTGCCAGCAGTGACGGCGGAGCGAACACCGGGGAGCTGTTTTTT. Residues: CASSDGGANTGELFF. The chain carries TRBV2 and TRBJ2-2, with D uncertain. The CDR3 sequence is 15 residues long. Per germline, CDR1 SNHLY and CDR2 FYNNEI. V lost 3 bases to trimming and J lost 0 bases, with 8 bases between them.

The rearrangement links TRBV3-1 to TRBJ1-6; D possibly corresponds to TRBD1 (5 bases). There are 15 residues in the CDR3. V lost 2 bases, J lost 15 bases, and 20 bases lay in between. Germline CDR1 LGHDT, CDR2 YNNKEL (reference sequence). The CDR3 nucleotides are TGTGCCAGCAGCCAATTTTGGGGGAATAAGTACCTCCTCCACTTT. Translated: CASSQFWGNKYLLHF.

The chain combines TRBV7-6 with TRBJ2-2; possibly TRBD2 for D (5 bases). Trimming stripped 0 bases from V and 8 bases from J, with 10 bases between. This CDR3 spans 14 amino acids. Germline assignment: CDR1 SGHVS and CDR2 FNYEAQ. The CDR3 loop is CASSLARARGELFF. As DNA, the CDR3 is TGTGCCAGCAGCTTAGCGCGGGCACGGGGGGAGCTGTTTTTT.

At least ten counts were recorded for this clonotype. The chain employs TRBV4-1 and TRBJ2-7; D uncertain. The germline gives CDR1 MGHRA, CDR2 YSYEKL. V gave up 4 bases and J gave up 3 bases, with 10 bases separating them. There are 13 residues in the CDR3. CDR3 bases: TGCGCCAGCAGCCCGAAAACAAACTACGAGCAGTACTTC. As protein: CASSPKTNYEQYF.

This clonotype showed up many times. The chain joins TRBV25-1 to TRBJ2-3; a weak D match, TRBD2 (7 bases). This CDR3 has 17 residues. CDR1 is MGHDK, CDR2 SYGVNS, per germline. V was shortened by 2 bases and J by 3 bases, with 18 bases between the two germline ends. Here the CDR3 reads CASSEAWGRERTDTQYF. In DNA form, the CDR3 reads TGTGCCAGCAGTGAAGCTTGGGGGCGGGAGCGGACAGATACGCAGTATTTT.

At least ten counts were recorded for this clonotype. The CDR3 reads CASSSYRTSDYNEQFF. CDR3 nucleotides: TGTGCCAGCAGTTCCTATAGGACTAGCGATTACAATGAGCAGTTCTTC. The chain combines TRBV28 with TRBJ2-1; 9 nucleotides line up with TRBD2. The germline V gene has CDR1 MDHEN and CDR2 SYDVKM. CDR3 length equals 16 residues. V shed 4 bases and J 4 bases; nucleotides not matched to a gene: 8.

On this clonotype itself: An end of the junction does not agree with germline; a read error may underlie this. The rearrangement uses TRBV4-1 and TRBJ1-6; D is possibly TRBD1 (6 bases). The V gene's germline CDR1 is MGHRA and CDR2 YSYEKL. This CDR3 spans 17 amino acids. CDR3 loop: CANSQDLGLQGSSPLHF. Here the CDR3 DNA reads TGCGCCAACAGCCAAGACCTAGGCTTACAGGGATCTTCACCCCTCCACTTT.

Details on this clonotype: This may arise from a read error, as a much more abundant clone is one base away. V and J are TRBV28 and TRBJ2-1; D could derive from TRBD1 or TRBD2 (5 bases each). CDR3 length: 17 amino acids. Trimming left V 5 bases short and J 2 bases short, with 19 bases between. Per germline, CDR1 MDHEN and CDR2 SYDVKM. The CDR3 is CASSIAFPGPPYNEQFF. The CDR3 coding sequence is TGTGCCAGCAGTATTGCTTTCCCGGGACCCCCCTACAATGAGCAGTTCTTC.

The gene calls are TRBV7-3 and TRBJ2-1, with D possibly being TRBD1 (6 bases). V lost 2 bases to trimming and J lost 4 bases, with 18 bases between them. The length of the CDR3 is 17 residues. The germline CDR1 and CDR2 sequences are SGHTA and FQGTGA. The CDR3 DNA reads as TGTGCCAGCAGCTTAGTACAGGGTCGTTATCGGTACAATGAGCAGTTCTTC. It yields the protein CASSLVQGRYRYNEQFF.

Points on this clonotype: The germline gene is not matched at one end of the junction; a read error may be the cause. This chain connects TRBV6-1 to TRBJ2-2; 13 bases agree with TRBD2. Germline assignment: CDR1 MNHNS and CDR2 SASEGT. There are 16 residues in the CDR3. CDR3 protein: CASSSGLAGNTGGLFF. For the CDR3, the DNA is TGTGCCAGCAGCTCGGGACTAGCGGGAAACACCGGGGGGCTGTTTTTT.

The chain recombines TRBV10-3 with TRBJ2-2, with TRBD2 as a possible D gene (6 bases). The CDR3 is 14 residues long. CDR1 and CDR2 (germline): ENHRY, SYGVKD. The V end was cut by 8 bases, the J end by 1 base, with 11 bases between. As DNA, the CDR3 is TGTGCCATCGGAGGGGATGGGAACACCGGGGAGCTGTTTTTT. Encoded protein: CAIGGDGNTGELFF.

V and J are TRBV7-9 and TRBJ1-1; the D is unclear. This CDR3 spans 14 amino acids. V was trimmed by 1 base and J by 1 base, leaving 7 bases between them. Germline assignment: CDR1 SEHNR and CDR2 FQNEAQ (reference sequence). DNA of the CDR3: TGTGCCAGCAGCTTAGTGCAGGAGAACACTGAAGCTTTCTTT. It encodes CASSLVQENTEAFF. The full variable domain, with the rest looked up from reference TRBV7-9 and TRBJ1-1, is DTGVSQNPRHKITKRGQNVTFRCDPISEHNRLYWYRQTLGQGPEFLTYFQNEAQLEKSRLLSDRFSAERPKGSFSTLEIQRTEQGDSAMYLCASSLVQENTEAFFGQGTRLTVV.

Worth noting for this clonotype: A much larger clone lies a single base off, so this may be a read error. The chain joins TRBV30 to TRBJ1-1, with D perhaps TRBD1 (6 bases). This CDR3 contains 14 residues. CDR1 GTSNPN and CDR2 SVGIG come from the germline V gene (reference sequence). This CDR3 reads CSWSPDSMNTEAFF. CDR3 coding DNA: TGTTCCTGGAGTCCGGACAGCATGAACACTGAAGCTTTCTTT.

This clonotype came up many times. The chain carries TRBV7-9 and TRBJ1-5, with D tentatively TRBD1 (5 bases). This CDR3 contains 15 residues. CDR1 is SEHNR and CDR2 is FQNEAQ in the germline V gene (reference sequence). V was clipped by 6 bases and J by 3 bases, with 15 bases between them. The CDR3 DNA follows: TGTGCCAGCAGTTTCGGGCAGGGCGACAATCAGCCCCAGCATTTT. This codes for CASSFGQGDNQPQHF.

This clonotype was seen many times. This sequence joins TRBV20-1 and TRBJ2-5, with TRBD2 identical over 9 bases. V lost 4 bases and J lost 5; bases outside the gene matches: 23. CDR1 is DFQATT and CDR2 is SNEGSKA in the germline V gene (reference sequence). The CDR3 extends over 19 amino acids. This chain's CDR3 is CSAKSPAGTSPRTVETQYF. The CDR3, as DNA: TGCAGTGCTAAGTCCCCGGCCGGGACTAGCCCTAGGACTGTGGAGACCCAGTACTTC.

This clonotype came up many times. The chain has TRBV20-1 and TRBJ2-7; 8 bases align to TRBD2. Germline values: CDR1 DFQATT, CDR2 SNEGSKA (reference sequence). CDR3 length: 15 amino acids. The V gene end was trimmed by 0 bases and the J gene end by 5 bases; junction bases not matched to a gene: 9. The CDR3 DNA reads TGCAGTGCTAGAGATACAAGCGGGAGAACCAACGAGCAGTACTTC. Translated, it gives CSARDTSGRTNEQYF.